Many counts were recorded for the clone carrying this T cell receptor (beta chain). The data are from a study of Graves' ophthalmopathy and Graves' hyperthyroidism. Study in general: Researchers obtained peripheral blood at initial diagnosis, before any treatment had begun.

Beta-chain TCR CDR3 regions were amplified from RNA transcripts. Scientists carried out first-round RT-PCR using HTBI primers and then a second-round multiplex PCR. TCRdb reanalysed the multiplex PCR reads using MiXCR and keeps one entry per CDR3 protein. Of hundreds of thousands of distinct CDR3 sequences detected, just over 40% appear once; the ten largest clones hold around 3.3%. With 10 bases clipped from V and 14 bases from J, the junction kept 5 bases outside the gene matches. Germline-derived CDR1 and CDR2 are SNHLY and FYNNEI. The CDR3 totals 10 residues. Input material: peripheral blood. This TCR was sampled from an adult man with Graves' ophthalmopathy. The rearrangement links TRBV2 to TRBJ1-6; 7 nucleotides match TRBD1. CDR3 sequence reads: CATRGGALHF. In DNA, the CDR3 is TGTGCCACCCGAGGGGGCGCCCTCCACTTT. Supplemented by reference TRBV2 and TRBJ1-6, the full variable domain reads EPEVTQTPSHQVTQMGQEVILRCVPISNHLYFYWYRQILGQKVEFLVSFYNNEISEKSEIFDDQFSVERPDGSNFTLKIRSTKLEDSAMYFCATRGGALHFGNGTRLTVT.